The 12 T cell receptor beta chains in this list originate from one sample, sequenced in a study of CD8+CD57+ T cells in acquired aplastic anemia. Profiling of TCR beta VDJ combinations and CDR3 sequences used genomic DNA as template. TCRdb redid the calling of the reads with MiXCR, one entry per CDR3 protein. This sample has 150,000 to 200,000 distinct CDR3 sequences, with under 70% found just once. The sequenced sample consisted of sorted CD4+, CD8+, or CD8+CD57+ T cells (not recorded which) from PBMCs. These receptors were taken from a human donor with severe aplastic anemia or a healthy control (not recorded which).

The gene calls are TRBV9 and TRBJ2-3; 13 positions agree with TRBD2. The CDR3 runs to 15 residues. Trimming at V came to 4 bases and at J to 4 bases, leaving 3 bases not matched to a gene. Germline V gene data show CDR1 as SGDLS and CDR2 as YYNGEE. The CDR3 DNA follows: TGTGCCAGCAGCTTACTAGCGGGGGGGGCAGATACGCAGTATTTT. Amino acids: CASSLLAGGADTQYF.

The chain couples TRBV7-6 to TRBJ2-1, with 7 bases that match TRBD2. The CDR3 is 15 amino acids. With V trimmed by 5 bases and J by 4 bases, 8 bases remained unmatched. CDR1 SGHVS and CDR2 FNYEAQ come from the germline V gene. The CDR3 loop reads CASSQTSNAYNEQFF. For the CDR3, the DNA is TGTGCCAGCAGCCAGACTAGCAACGCATACAATGAGCAGTTCTTC.

This chain connects TRBV5-1 to TRBJ2-7; 8 bases are shared with TRBD1. This CDR3 is built from 15 residues. V shed 4 bases, J shed 1 base, and the junction held 7 bases outside the gene matches. CDR1 is SGHRS, CDR2 YFSETQ, per germline. This CDR3 reads CASSAGQVRSYEQYF. The CDR3 region has the DNA TGCGCCAGCAGCGCGGGACAGGTGAGATCCTACGAGCAGTACTTC. Full variable domain (outside the CDR3, taken from reference TRBV5-1 and TRBJ2-7): KAGVTQTPRYLIKTRGQQVTLSCSPISGHRSVSWYQQTPGQGLQFLFEYFSETQRNKGNFPGRFSGRQFSNSRSEMNVSTLELGDSALYLCASSAGQVRSYEQYFGPGTRLTVT.

At least ten counts were recorded for this clonotype. The chain couples TRBV10-3 to TRBJ2-7; TRBD2 is a possible D gene (7 bases). In germline, CDR1 is ENHRY, CDR2 SYGVKD. This CDR3 comprises 18 residues. Trimming pared 2 bases from V and 1 base from J, leaving 21 bases between. This chain's CDR3 is CAISEKTGSWTSSYEQYF. CDR3 bases: TGTGCCATCAGTGAGAAAACAGGGTCGTGGACTAGTTCCTACGAGCAGTACTTC.

Only one count was recorded for this clonotype. The rearrangement uses TRBV20-1 and TRBJ1-5, with 10 bases aligning to TRBD1. CDR1 and CDR2 from the germline V gene are DFQATT and SNEGSKA (reference sequence). The trim removed 6 bases at V and 5 bases at J, leaving 4 bases unmatched. This CDR3 has 13 residues. The CDR3 protein is CSAAGTGDQPQHF. Written as DNA, the CDR3 is TGCAGTGCGGCCGGGACAGGGGATCAGCCCCAGCATTTT.

J is TRBJ1-2 and V is TRBV25-1, with a weak D call TRBD1 (5 bases). The CDR3 sequence is 14 residues long. The ends were cut back, 7 bases at V and 9 bases at J, with 21 bases in the middle. Germline V gives CDR1 MGHDK, CDR2 SYGVNS. CDR3: CASTGGGVGKRYTF. The CDR3 nucleotides are TGTGCCAGCACCGGGGGTGGGGTGGGGAAGCGCTACACCTTC.

Ten or more counts support this clonotype. CDR3 sequence reads: CAKPMTGGYGYTF. As DNA, the CDR3 is TGTGCTAAACCGATGACAGGGGGCTATGGCTACACCTTC. The chain combines TRBV25-1 with TRBJ1-2, with TRBD1 identical over 9 bases. The germline V gene has CDR1 MGHDK and CDR2 SYGVNS. The length of the CDR3 is 13 residues.

This clonotype was recorded many times. This chain links TRBV7-3 with TRBJ1-5; no firm D call. In germline, CDR1 is SGHTA, CDR2 FQGTGA. V was trimmed by 0 bases and J by 2 bases, leaving 11 bases between them. The CDR3 spans 16 residues. For the CDR3, the DNA is TGTGCCAGCAGCTTAACAGGCCAATCTGGCAATCAGCCCCAGCATTTT. Translation gives CASSLTGQSGNQPQHF.

This clonotype was found once. The rearrangement links TRBV7-2 to TRBJ2-6, with D possibly being TRBD1 (5 bases). The CDR3 has 12 amino acids. In germline, CDR1 is SGHTA, CDR2 FQGNSA. Deletions cut 4 bases from V and 11 bases from J, with 9 bases between. Here the CDR3 DNA reads TGTGCCAGCAGCTCCGTAGGGGACGTCCTGACTTTC. This encodes CASSSVGDVLTF.

This clonotype was seen a few times. V and J are TRBV19 and TRBJ1-5; the match to TRBD1 covers 7 bases. In germline, CDR1 is LNHDA, CDR2 SQIVND (reference sequence). This CDR3 comprises 15 residues. V was pared by 4 bases and J by 1 base, with 4 bases of the junction left unmatched. The CDR3 reads CASSTWTGSNQPQHF. In DNA form, the CDR3 reads TGTGCCAGTAGTACGTGGACAGGCAGCAATCAGCCCCAGCATTTT.

Turning to this clonotype: In this CDR3 the conserved last residue, phenylalanine or tryptophan, is missing, so a read error is likely. The chain uses TRBV10-3 and TRBJ1-6; the D gene is possibly TRBD1 (5 bases). Germline V lookup: CDR1 ENHRY, CDR2 SYGVKD. Trimming cost V 10 bases and J 3 bases, with 10 bases left between them. This CDR3 has 13 residues. The CDR3 DNA reads as TGTGCCAGCCAGGGAAACTATAATTCACCCCTCCACTCT. Protein sequence: CASQGNYNSPLHS.

V and J are TRBV20-1 and TRBJ1-1; no clear D. The CDR3 loop spans 11 amino acids. Germline V gene sequence: CDR1 DFQATT, CDR2 SNEGSKA (reference sequence). Deletions cut 3 bases from V and 2 bases from J, with 4 bases between. The CDR3 protein is CSASLNTEAFF. CDR3 nucleotide sequence: TGCAGTGCTAGCTTAAACACTGAAGCTTTCTTT.